Below, one T cell receptor (beta chain) is given with its context. This entry comes from a study of patients and donors after allogeneic stem cell transplantation. TCRdb fed the RT-PCR reads into MiXCR, producing one record per CDR3 protein. The sample has under 95,000 distinct CDR3 sequences; less than 5% are singletons. The CDR3 length is 16 residues. Losses at the gene ends were 1 base for V and 4 bases for J; bases not matched to a gene: 8. Germline assignment: CDR1 SGHAT and CDR2 FQNNGV. This sequence was found in a human donor who was either an allogeneic HSCT recipient or a stem cell or donor lymphocyte infusion donor (not recorded which). It is not recorded whose cells these are; they may come from a transplant donor. Source material: blood, either unsorted or a sorted T cell fraction (not recorded which). The V gene is TRBV11-2, the J gene TRBJ2-5, with TRBD2 identical over 8 bases. CDR3 coding DNA: TGTGCCAGCAGCTTAGGCCCAGCGGGAGAGGGAGAGACCCAGTACTTC. It codes for CASSLGPAGEGETQYF. The full variable domain, with the rest looked up from reference TRBV11-2 and TRBJ2-5, is EAGVAQSPRYKIIEKRQSVAFWCNPISGHATLYWYQQILGQGPKLLIQFQNNGVVDDSQLPKDRFSAERLKGVDSTLKIQPAKLEDSAVYLCASSLGPAGEGETQYFGPGTRLLVL.